This T cell receptor beta chain appears in the sequencing data of a study of cytomegalovirus exposure and HLA in healthy donors. The V and J ends lost 4 bases and 3 bases respectively, with 7 bases between them. This CDR3 spans 12 amino acids. Germline V lookup: CDR1 SGHAT, CDR2 FQNNGV. PCR employed 60 Vbeta and 13 Jbeta primers. The protocol was immunoSEQ multiplex PCR, while the TCRdb copy is restricted to in-frame clones and leaves out a portion. The sample contains about 120,000 clones, 65% to 80% of which appear only once. V and J are TRBV11-2 and TRBJ2-7; the D is unclear. Sequences were obtained from PBMCs. This clonotype was sampled from a woman aged 55-69 years in good health and CMV-seropositive. The CDR3, as DNA: TGTGCCAGCAGCTCCACGCGCTACGAGCAGTACTTC. Amino acids: CASSSTRYEQYF. Based on the CDR3 plus reference TRBV11-2 and TRBJ2-7, the full variable domain is EAGVAQSPRYKIIEKRQSVAFWCNPISGHATLYWYQQILGQGPKLLIQFQNNGVVDDSQLPKDRFSAERLKGVDSTLKIQPAKLEDSAVYLCASSSTRYEQYFGPGTRLTVT.